This TCR beta chain was sequenced during a study of Ad26.COV2.S vaccination and SARS-CoV-2 variants. The wider study: Enrolled in COV1001, the donor was in the Ad26.COV2.S trial arm, which received the vaccine. Each vaccinee took Ad26.COV2.S intramuscularly, once or twice 56 days apart. Notes on the study in general: Vaccine and placebo recipients had similar non-spike TCR breadth.

CDR3 length: 16 amino acids. V lost 4 bases and J lost 0, with 14 bases in between. Germline-derived CDR1 and CDR2 are KGHSH and LQKENI. The treatment: around 19 received Ad26.COV2.S at low or high dose, single or two shots; about 5 received placebo; per-sample allocation not given. Day 63 after the first injection of vaccine or placebo was the sampling time. With respect to this clone: Its matching antigen is unknown.

TCRdb keeps only in-frame clones here, not all; method: immunoSEQ multiplex PCR. Altogether about half a million clones are present, 80% to 90% being singletons, with the ten largest covering roughly 1.7%. This chain links TRBV18 with TRBJ2-3; D unresolved. This TCR was recovered from a person aged 18 to 59 who received the Ad26.COV2.S COVID-19 vaccine or a placebo. Source: peripheral blood, taken in a trial of Ad26.COV2.S vaccine versus placebo. The CDR3, as DNA: TGTGCCAGCTCACTTGGAGACGGCCGGAGCACAGATACGCAGTATTTT. This encodes CASSLGDGRSTDTQYF.